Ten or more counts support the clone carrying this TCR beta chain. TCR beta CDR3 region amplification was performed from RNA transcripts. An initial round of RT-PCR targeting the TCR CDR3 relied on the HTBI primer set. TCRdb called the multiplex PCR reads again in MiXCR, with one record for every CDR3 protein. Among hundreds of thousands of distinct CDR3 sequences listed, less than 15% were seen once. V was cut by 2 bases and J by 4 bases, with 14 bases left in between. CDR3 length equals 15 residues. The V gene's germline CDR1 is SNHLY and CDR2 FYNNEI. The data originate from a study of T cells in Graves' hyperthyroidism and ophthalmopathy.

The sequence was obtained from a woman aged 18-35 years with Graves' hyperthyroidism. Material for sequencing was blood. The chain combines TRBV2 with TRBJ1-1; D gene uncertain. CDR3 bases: TGTGCCAGCAGTGAAAGTTGGATGATGGCCACTGAAGCTTTCTTT. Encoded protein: CASSESWMMATEAFF.